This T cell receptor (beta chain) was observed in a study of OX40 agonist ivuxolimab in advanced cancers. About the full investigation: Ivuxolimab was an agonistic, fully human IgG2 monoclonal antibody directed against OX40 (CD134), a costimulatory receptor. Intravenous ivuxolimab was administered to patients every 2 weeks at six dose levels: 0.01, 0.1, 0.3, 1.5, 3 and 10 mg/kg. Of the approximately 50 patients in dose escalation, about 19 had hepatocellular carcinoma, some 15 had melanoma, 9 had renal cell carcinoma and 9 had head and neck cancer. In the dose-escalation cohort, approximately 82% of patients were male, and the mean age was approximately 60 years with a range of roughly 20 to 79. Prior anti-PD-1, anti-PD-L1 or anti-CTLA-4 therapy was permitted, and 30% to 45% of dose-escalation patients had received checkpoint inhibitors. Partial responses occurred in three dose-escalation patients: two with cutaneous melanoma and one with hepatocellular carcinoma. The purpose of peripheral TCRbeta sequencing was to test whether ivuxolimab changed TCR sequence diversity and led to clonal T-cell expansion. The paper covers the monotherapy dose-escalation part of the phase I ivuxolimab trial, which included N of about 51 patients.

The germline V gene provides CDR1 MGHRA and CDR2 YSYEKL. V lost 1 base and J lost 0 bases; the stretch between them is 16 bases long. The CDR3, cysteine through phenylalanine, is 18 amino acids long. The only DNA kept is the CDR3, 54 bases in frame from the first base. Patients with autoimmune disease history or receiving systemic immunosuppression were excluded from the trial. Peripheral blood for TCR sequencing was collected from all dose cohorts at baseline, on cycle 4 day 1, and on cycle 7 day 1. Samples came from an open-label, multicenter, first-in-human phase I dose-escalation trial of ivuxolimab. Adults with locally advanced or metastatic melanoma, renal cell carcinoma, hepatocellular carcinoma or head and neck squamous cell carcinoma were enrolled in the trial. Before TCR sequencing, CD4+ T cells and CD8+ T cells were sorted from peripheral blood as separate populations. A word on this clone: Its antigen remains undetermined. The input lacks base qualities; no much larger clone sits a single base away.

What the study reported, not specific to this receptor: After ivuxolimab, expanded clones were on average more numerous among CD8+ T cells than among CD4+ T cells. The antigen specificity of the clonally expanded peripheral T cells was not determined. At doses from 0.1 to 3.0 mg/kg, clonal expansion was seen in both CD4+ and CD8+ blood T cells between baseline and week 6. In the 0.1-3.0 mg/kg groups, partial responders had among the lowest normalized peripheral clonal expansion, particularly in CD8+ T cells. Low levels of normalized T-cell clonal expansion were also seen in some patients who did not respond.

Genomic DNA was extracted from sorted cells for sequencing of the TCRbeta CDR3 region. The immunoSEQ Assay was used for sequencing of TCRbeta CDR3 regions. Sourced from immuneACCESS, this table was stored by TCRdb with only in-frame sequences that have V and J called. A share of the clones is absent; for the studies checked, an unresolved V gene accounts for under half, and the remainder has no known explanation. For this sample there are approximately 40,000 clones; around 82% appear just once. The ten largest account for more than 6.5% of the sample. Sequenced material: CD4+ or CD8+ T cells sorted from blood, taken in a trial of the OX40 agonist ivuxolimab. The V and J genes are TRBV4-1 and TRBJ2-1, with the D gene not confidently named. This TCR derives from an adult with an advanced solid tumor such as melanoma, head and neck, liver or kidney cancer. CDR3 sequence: CASSQALFRVSSYNEQFF. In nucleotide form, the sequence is TGCGCCAGCAGCCAAGCACTTTTCCGGGTGAGCTCCTACAATGAGCAGTTCTTC.